Following are 31 T cell receptor beta chains from one sample sequenced in a study of cytomegalovirus exposure and HLA in healthy donors (dated 2017 in TCRdb). To prepare the library, the immunoSEQ multiplex PCR assay was applied. In its TCRdb copy, this immuneACCESS table keeps in-frame sequences only and misses some clones. Where compared with another copy, unresolved V genes explain less than half of these, and the others have no known cause. This sample comprises about 160,000 clones, around nine tenths of them detected only once. The ten largest account for under 3% of the sample. Material: PBMCs. These receptors were obtained from a man younger than 35 in good health and CMV-seronegative.

The gene calls are TRBV4-1 and TRBJ1-4; no definite D call. V lost 2 bases to trimming and J lost 1 base, with 8 bases between them. Looked up from germline, CDR1 is MGHRA and CDR2 is YSYEKL. This CDR3 is built from 15 residues. CDR3 DNA sequence: TGCGCCAGCAGCCAACAGCCGGGAACTAATGAAAAACTGTTTTTT. This translates into CASSQQPGTNEKLFF.

The CDR3 region has the DNA TGTGCCAGCAGCTTGGTCGACAGGGGTGCCAACGTCCTGACTTTC. It translates to CASSLVDRGANVLTF. This chain uses TRBV5-4 with TRBJ2-6; 8 bases line up with TRBD1. V gave up 0 bases and J gave up 7 bases; unmatched junction bases: 3. This CDR3 has 15 residues. The germline V gene encodes CDR1 SGHNT and CDR2 YYREEE (reference sequence).

This clone was seen a single time. The chain is built from TRBV4-1 and TRBJ2-5; D is unclear. This CDR3 region has 16 residues. Trimming took off 2 bases at V and 4 bases at J, with 17 bases between the two ends. CDR1 is MGHRA, CDR2 YSYEKL, per germline. Here the CDR3 reads CASSQLRLFYGETQYF. CDR3 in DNA: TGCGCCAGCAGCCAACTTCGGTTGTTCTACGGAGAGACCCAGTACTTC.

The V and J genes are TRBV6-5 and TRBJ1-2; 10 bases are shared with TRBD1. CDR1 and CDR2 (germline): MNHEY, SVGAGI. The CDR3 length is 15 residues. The trim removed 7 bases at V and 1 base at J, leaving 6 bases unmatched. The CDR3 sequence: CASTPRTGGNYGYTF. In DNA, the CDR3 is TGTGCCAGCACTCCTCGGACAGGGGGTAACTATGGCTACACCTTC.

This clone was observed a single time. The chain recombines TRBV29-1 with TRBJ2-5; D is uncertain. Trimming shortened V by 3 bases and J by 2 bases, and 7 bases separated the two germline ends. CDR3 length: 12 residues. Germline CDR1 SQVTM, CDR2 ANQGSEA. For the CDR3, the DNA is TGCAGCGTTGACGTCGTACAAGAGACCCAGTACTTC. Residues: CSVDVVQETQYF.

This rearrangement joins TRBV28 to TRBJ2-5, with 8 bases fitting TRBD2. Trimming removed 5 bases from V and 5 bases from J; junction bases left unmatched: 13. This CDR3 spans 16 amino acids. The germline gives CDR1 MDHEN, CDR2 SYDVKM. The CDR3 region has the DNA TGTGCCAGCAGTACCCGGCGGGGCGGGGGGCGTGAGACCCAGTACTTC. Protein sequence: CASSTRRGGGRETQYF.

In this sample, this clone turned up once. The rearrangement joins TRBV6-1 to TRBJ2-7; 7 bases agree with TRBD2. In germline, CDR1 is MNHNS, CDR2 SASEGT. J lost 2 bases, V lost 4 bases, and 8 bases had no gene match. The CDR3 contains 15 residues. The CDR3 region is CASSALADLTYEQYV. The DNA of the CDR3 is TGTGCCAGCAGTGCGCTAGCGGACCTAACCTACGAGCAGTACGTC.

The chain couples TRBV2 to TRBJ2-1; TRBD2 might be the D (5 bases). This CDR3 comprises 16 residues. Germline CDR1 is SNHLY and CDR2 is FYNNEI. V gave up 7 bases and J gave up 0 bases, with 16 bases separating them. The CDR3 bases are TGTGCCAGCACCCGGAGAGGGTCCAACTCCTACAATGAGCAGTTCTTC. Translation gives CASTRRGSNSYNEQFF.

This clone was counted once. V usage is TRBV5-1 and J usage is TRBJ2-7; 7 bases fit TRBD2. With 2 bases clipped from V and 0 bases from J, the junction kept 5 bases outside the gene matches. The CDR3 is made up of 15 amino acids. Germline V gene data show CDR1 as SGHRS and CDR2 as YFSETQ. CDR3 sequence reads: CASSFMGGSSYEQYF. Here the CDR3 DNA reads TGCGCCAGCAGCTTTATGGGCGGGAGCTCCTACGAGCAGTACTTC. Full variable domain (rest looked up from reference TRBV5-1 and TRBJ2-7): KAGVTQTPRYLIKTRGQQVTLSCSPISGHRSVSWYQQTPGQGLQFLFEYFSETQRNKGNFPGRFSGRQFSNSRSEMNVSTLELGDSALYLCASSFMGGSSYEQYFGPGTRLTVT.

In this sample, this clone turned up once. The CDR3 nucleotides read TGTGCCAGTAGTGGCGGGACTAGCGGGACTGGCTCCTACAATGAGCAGTTCTTC. Its protein is CASSGGTSGTGSYNEQFF. This chain links TRBV19 with TRBJ2-1; 13 nucleotides align to TRBD2. CDR3 length equals 18 residues. Germline V gene lookup returns CDR1 LNHDA and CDR2 SQIVND (reference sequence). After removal of 5 bases from V and 0 bases from J, the junction contained 7 bases not matched to a gene.

The chain combines TRBV2 with TRBJ1-1; tentatively, D is TRBD1 (5 bases). Trimming stripped 8 bases from V and 3 bases from J, with 10 bases between. CDR1 is SNHLY, CDR2 FYNNEI, per germline. The CDR3 consists of 12 residues. The CDR3 reads CASGGTDTEAFF. CDR3 DNA: TGTGCCAGCGGGGGGACGGACACTGAAGCTTTCTTT. Full variable domain (remainder filled in from reference TRBV2 and TRBJ1-1): EPEVTQTPSHQVTQMGQEVILRCVPISNHLYFYWYRQILGQKVEFLVSFYNNEISEKSEIFDDQFSVERPDGSNFTLKIRSTKLEDSAMYFCASGGTDTEAFFGQGTRLTVV.

The chain links TRBV19 to TRBJ1-2, with D possibly matching TRBD1 (5 bases). V was shortened by 11 bases and J by 1 base, with 17 bases between the two germline ends. Germline V gene sequence: CDR1 LNHDA, CDR2 SQIVND (reference sequence). This CDR3 is built from 14 residues. CDR3 amino acids: CALPGRRGNYGYTF. CDR3 in DNA: TGTGCCCTCCCAGGAAGGAGGGGTAACTATGGCTACACCTTC.

This clone has only one observation. The chain is built from TRBV2 and TRBJ2-1, with 12 bases that match TRBD2. V gave up 7 bases and J gave up 7 bases; unmatched junction bases: 20. The germline gives CDR1 SNHLY, CDR2 FYNNEI. The CDR3 extends over 19 amino acids. The CDR3 sequence: CASTEPPGLAGPNPNEQFF. The CDR3 DNA is TGTGCCAGCACCGAACCCCCTGGACTAGCGGGGCCTAACCCGAATGAGCAGTTCTTC.

The rearrangement joins TRBV15 to TRBJ2-1; 10 bases match TRBD2. The J segment lost 2 bases and the V segment lost 3 bases, leaving 4 bases of the junction unmatched. The CDR3 covers 16 residues. Germline V CDR1 and CDR2: LNHNV, YYDKDF (reference sequence). For the CDR3, the DNA is TGTGCCACCAGCAGCCGGGGACTAGCGACCTACAATGAGCAGTTCTTC. It specifies CATSSRGLATYNEQFF.

The chain couples TRBV5-6 to TRBJ1-3; D is perhaps TRBD1 (6 bases). There are 16 residues in the CDR3. Trimming pared 6 bases from V and 2 bases from J, leaving 18 bases between. CDR1 and CDR2 from the germline V gene are SGHDT and YYEEEE. As DNA, the CDR3 is TGTGCCAGCACCCTCTCGGGGGGGCGAGCTGGAAACACCATATATTTT. This gives the protein CASTLSGGRAGNTIYF.

The V call is TRBV11-3, the J call TRBJ1-3, with D perhaps matching TRBD1 (6 bases). Germline loops: CDR1 SGHNT, CDR2 YENEEA. This CDR3 has 18 residues. Trimming took 3 bases from V and 5 from J, leaving 23 bases between them. The CDR3 DNA sequence: TGTGCCAGCAGCTTTTACACAGGGCGGGGGTCCGATAGAAACACCATATATTTT. Its translation: CASSFYTGRGSDRNTIYF.

The chain carries TRBV10-3 and TRBJ1-5; D is uncertain. The V gene lost 3 bases and the J gene lost 6 bases, with 15 bases spanning the gap. The germline V gene has CDR1 ENHRY and CDR2 SYGVKD. The length of the CDR3 is 15 residues. Written as DNA, the CDR3 is TGTGCCATCAGTGACTTCGAGGTGGTCGGTCAGCCCCAGCATTTT. This gives the protein CAISDFEVVGQPQHF.

V usage is TRBV29-1 and J usage is TRBJ2-7, with 7 bases fitting TRBD1. This CDR3 contains 13 residues. The junction had 6 bases not matched to a gene; V was cut back by 7 bases and J by 0 bases. The V gene's germline CDR1 is SQVTM and CDR2 ANQGSEA. CDR3 sequence (DNA): TGCAGCGCTGACAGGGAAGGCTCCTACGAGCAGTACTTC. The encoded protein is CSADREGSYEQYF.

This chain connects TRBV2 to TRBJ2-2; D uncertain. CDR1 and CDR2 from the germline V gene are SNHLY and FYNNEI. The CDR3 loop spans 12 amino acids. Trimming stripped 7 bases from V and 4 bases from J, with 7 bases between. CDR3 bases: TGTGCCAGCACCCGGAGCACCGGGGAGCTGTTTTTT. Encoded protein: CASTRSTGELFF.

The chain combines TRBV5-1 with TRBJ1-4; D not resolved. The CDR3 runs to 14 residues. V lost 4 bases and J lost 0, with 7 bases in between. The germline CDR1 and CDR2 sequences are SGHRS and YFSETQ. The CDR3 here is CASSLGPTNEKLFF. CDR3 bases: TGCGCCAGCAGCCTTGGCCCAACTAATGAAAAACTGTTTTTT.

The chain joins TRBV30 to TRBJ1-4, with D possibly matching TRBD1 (6 bases). The CDR3 is 15 amino acids. V lost 3 bases and J lost 7, with 18 bases in between. Germline V CDR1 and CDR2: GTSNPN, SVGIG (reference sequence). CDR3 amino acids: CAWRVYRVALEKLFF. In DNA, the CDR3 is TGTGCCTGGAGGGTATACAGGGTAGCCCTTGAAAAACTGTTTTTT.

The chain recombines TRBV27 with TRBJ2-1, with unresolved D. Trimming removed 7 bases at V and 2 bases at J, with 12 bases between. The CDR3 has 14 residues. The germline V gene encodes CDR1 MNHEY and CDR2 SMNVEV (reference sequence). The CDR3 spells CASNPLPTYNEQFF. CDR3 DNA sequence: TGTGCCAGCAACCCCCTACCGACCTACAATGAGCAGTTCTTC.

The CDR3 DNA is TGCGCCAGCAGTCAATCTCCAAGGGGTTTAGGCAATCAGCCCCAGCATTTT. Translating gives CASSQSPRGLGNQPQHF. V is TRBV23-1 and J is TRBJ1-5, with D perhaps matching TRBD1 (5 bases). TRBV23-1 counts as an open reading frame of uncertain function. V shed 0 bases and J shed 2 bases, with 14 bases lying between them. The CDR3 is 17 residues long.

The chain uses TRBV5-1 and TRBJ2-5; D may be TRBD2 (6 bases). Trimming cost V 5 bases and J 8 bases, with 22 bases left between them. Germline-derived CDR1 and CDR2 are SGHRS and YFSETQ. The CDR3 totals 15 residues. Here the CDR3 DNA reads TGCGCCAGCAGTTCGGACGGGGGACCAATTTCTACCCAGTACTTC. Translated: CASSSDGGPISTQYF.

There are a few counts of this clone. The chain uses TRBV7-2 and TRBJ2-7; 7 bases match TRBD2. This CDR3 spans 13 amino acids. Germline V gives CDR1 SGHTA, CDR2 FQGNSA. The ends lost 3 bases at V and 3 bases at J; junction bases unmatched: 2. The CDR3 DNA reads as TGTGCCAGCAGCTTCCGGGGGGTCTACGAGCAGTACTTC. It is translated as CASSFRGVYEQYF.

CDR3 sequence (DNA): TGCGCCAGCAGGGTCCAGGGGATCCCTCCCTACAATGAGCAGTTCTTC. Its protein is CASRVQGIPPYNEQFF. The chain recombines TRBV5-1 with TRBJ2-1; possibly TRBD1 for D (6 bases). V dropped 5 bases and J dropped 2 bases, with 17 bases sitting between them. This CDR3 has 16 residues. Germline V gene sequence: CDR1 SGHRS, CDR2 YFSETQ.

The chain recombines TRBV2 with TRBJ2-1; 10 bases line up with TRBD2. This CDR3 is built from 15 residues. V lost 7 bases to trimming and J lost 0 bases; unmatched junction nucleotides: 3. In germline, CDR1 is SNHLY, CDR2 FYNNEI. The CDR3 sequence is CASKRTSGSYNEQFF. CDR3 coding DNA: TGTGCCAGCAAGAGGACTAGCGGCTCCTACAATGAGCAGTTCTTC.

V and J are TRBV6-5 and TRBJ2-7; D is perhaps TRBD2 (6 bases). The V end was cut by 6 bases, the J end by 1 base, with 16 bases between. This CDR3 comprises 15 residues. Germline V gives CDR1 MNHEY, CDR2 SVGAGI. The CDR3 DNA reads as TGTGCCAGCAGCAGTTGGGGGGTTTCTTCCTACGAGCAGTACTTC. Translating gives CASSSWGVSSYEQYF.

This clone was recorded many times. This sequence joins TRBV25-1 and TRBJ2-7; D gene uncertain. The CDR3 covers 11 residues. Germline-derived CDR1 and CDR2 are MGHDK and SYGVNS. Trimming cost V 3 bases and J 6 bases, with 6 bases left between them. DNA of the CDR3: TGTGCCAGCAGTGATCCGAGCGAGCAGTACTTC. Protein: CASSDPSEQYF.

CDR3 DNA sequence: TGTGCCAGTAGTATTTCGCCAACGGCGGGTTCACCCCTCCACTTT. It codes for CASSISPTAGSPLHF. V and J are TRBV19 and TRBJ1-6; D ambiguous. This CDR3 is 15 amino acids long. Germline CDR1 LNHDA, CDR2 SQIVND (reference sequence). The V and J ends lost 3 bases and 9 bases respectively, with 15 bases between them.

CDR3 sequence: CASSQPGTAWGGYTF. In DNA form, the CDR3 reads TGTGCCAGCAGCCAACCGGGGACTGCCTGGGGAGGCTACACCTTC. J is TRBJ1-2 and V is TRBV4-2, with D possibly matching TRBD1 (5 bases). The CDR3 is made up of 15 amino acids. Trimming removed 2 bases at V and 8 bases at J, with 18 bases between. The germline gives CDR1 LGHNA, CDR2 YNFKEQ.